A single count supports the clone carrying this T cell receptor beta chain. Its antigen is still unknown. There are 17 residues in the CDR3. Trimming at V came to 2 bases and at J to 2 bases, leaving 12 bases not matched to a gene. CDR1 and CDR2 (germline): SGHRS, YFSETQ. Repertoires were generated with immunoSEQ multiplex PCR, while TCRdb's copy carries only in-frame clones and drops some. The sample records over 30,000 clones, 88% being singletons. This sample is drawn from a study of STAT3 mutations in large granular lymphocyte leukemia. Overall study: Among longitudinally sequenced T-LGLL patients, roughly half had canonical activating STAT3 mutations detected. General study points: Some patients had persisting codominant clonotypes that could mask small clones. Suggested: STAT3 mutation was not the ancestral event for these clonal expansions. Treatment regimens differed across patients between samplings. Every T-LGLL patient had at least one immunodominant TCRbeta clonotype.

The source of this sequence is a human donor with T large granular lymphocyte leukemia. Some clones in this sample may be carry-over from other donors' samples. The sample consisted of PBMCs. The rearrangement uses TRBV5-1 and TRBJ2-5; 7 bases agree with TRBD1. The CDR3 protein is CASSLQQGYPAQETQYF. For the CDR3, the DNA is TGCGCCAGCAGCTTACAACAGGGGTACCCCGCTCAAGAGACCCAGTACTTC.